This TCR beta chain appears in the sequencing data of a study of T cells in Graves' hyperthyroidism and ophthalmopathy (dated by TCRdb to about 2019). Concerning the study at large: Peripheral blood samples were taken at the time of initial diagnosis, prior to any treatment. TCR V-J signatures able to tell the groups apart were searched for in a discovery cohort of approximately 95 patients, of whom under 45 had Graves' ophthalmopathy and about 60 had stable Graves' hyperthyroidism. Prospective prediction of ophthalmopathy was tested in an independent validation cohort consisting of 18 hyperthyroidism patients and approximately 16 patients who later progressed to ophthalmopathy. The approximately 98 discovery patients were randomly divided into training and test sets at a 7:3 ratio. In more than five Graves' hyperthyroidism patients, the study also compared T-cell repertoires from thyroid tissue with T-cell repertoires from blood. After blood sampling, hyperthyroidism patients were treated with methimazole at a starting dose of 30 mg daily, and ophthalmopathy patients were treated with high-dose intravenous methylprednisolone. TCR Vbeta CDR3 sequencing of 120 to 150 peripheral blood samples (over 40 ophthalmopathy, around 80 hyperthyroidism and around 17 progressor patients) is reported in the paper.

The hyperthyroidism patients were between 18 and 65 years old and newly diagnosed, with a disease duration of less than 2 months. Any patient with an uncontrolled infection, another autoimmune disease, pregnancy or lactation was excluded. Diagnoses were established on the basis of clinical symptoms, serum thyroxine and TRAb, thyroid ultrasound, and orbital computed tomography. Blood from progressor patients was collected at the time of first diagnosis with hyperthyroidism, before any ophthalmopathy symptoms had appeared. PBMCs were separated from approximately 10 ml of fresh peripheral blood using Ficoll-Paque density gradient centrifugation. Progressor patients were initially diagnosed with Graves' hyperthyroidism and developed ophthalmopathy during follow-up. Trizol reagent was used to extract total RNA, and RNA quality was then checked on an Agilent 2100 Bioanalyzer. TCR beta CDR3 regions were amplified from RNA transcripts. The first round of RT-PCR for the TCR CDR3 was performed with the HTBI primer set and the Qiagen OneStep RT-PCR kit. A second multiplex PCR round built the libraries, followed by size selection and purification. The libraries were sequenced on an Illumina HiSeq2000 using paired-end 100 bp reads. Per the original workflow: SOAPnuke was used to process the raw data, throwing out any read that contained adapters or uncalled bases, had a mean Phred below 15, or lacked an exact constant-primer or identifier match. COPE v1.2.5 was used to merge the high-quality paired reads, and each unique nucleotide sequence was defined as a clonotype. Clonotypes were aligned to IMGT TRBV, TRBD and TRBJ reference segments using MiTCR v1.1. The analysis was restricted to V-J combinations with a frequency above 0.0001, which together covered just over 98% of the repertoires. A TCS score was defined as the ratio of F50 (clonal expansion) to E x V (chaos), with BLOSUM62-based TCRdist applied between CDR3 peptides within each V-J. Welch's t-statistics and random forest reduced fewer than 600 V-J features to 13, which were used in a naive Bayes classifier (R e1071). The public reads were quality trimmed at Q25 with fastp and then assembled into clones with MiXCR by TCRdb, keeping productive beta chains. Rows with a matching CDR3 protein are joined into one entry that keeps the most common DNA and genes. TCRdb, rather than the study authors, made the V and J calls. The table for this sample lists 370,000 or so distinct CDR3 sequences; around an eighth of them were counted only once. Of the sample, less than 25% is held by the ten largest clones.

Study-wide conclusions, independent of this receptor: No statistical method was used to fix the sample size in advance, and group allocation was not hidden from the investigators. Most expanded thyroid clonotypes (frequency above 0.001) were also detected in blood, a finding suggesting that blood repertoires may reflect thyroid immune responses. A model built on a 13 V-J signature distinguished ophthalmopathy from stable hyperthyroidism, reaching about 89% sensitivity and under 84% specificity in cross-validation and 80%/75% in testing. During validation, the model predicted progression to ophthalmopathy a median of around six months ahead of onset, with around 70% sensitivity and around 73% specificity.

On this clonotype: The target of this receptor is not known. The sample holds no much larger clone one base away, and base qualities are not on file.

CDR3 length: 17 amino acids, cysteine to phenylalanine. Here the CDR3 DNA is all that survives: 51 bases in frame from base 1. Trimming leaves V shorter by 5 bases and J shorter by 0 bases, with the junction holding 10 bases beyond the gene matches. Sequencing was done on a sample of blood. This clonotype was obtained from a man aged 25-45 years with Graves' hyperthyroidism that later progressed to Graves' ophthalmopathy. This sequence uses TRBV12-3 or TRBV12-4 and TRBJ1-5; TRBD1 fits 7 bases in the junction. The DNA sequence reads TGTGCCAGCAGTCCGGGGACAGCCGTTTATAGCAATCAGCCCCAGCATTTT. Translated, this is CASSPGTAVYSNQPQHF.